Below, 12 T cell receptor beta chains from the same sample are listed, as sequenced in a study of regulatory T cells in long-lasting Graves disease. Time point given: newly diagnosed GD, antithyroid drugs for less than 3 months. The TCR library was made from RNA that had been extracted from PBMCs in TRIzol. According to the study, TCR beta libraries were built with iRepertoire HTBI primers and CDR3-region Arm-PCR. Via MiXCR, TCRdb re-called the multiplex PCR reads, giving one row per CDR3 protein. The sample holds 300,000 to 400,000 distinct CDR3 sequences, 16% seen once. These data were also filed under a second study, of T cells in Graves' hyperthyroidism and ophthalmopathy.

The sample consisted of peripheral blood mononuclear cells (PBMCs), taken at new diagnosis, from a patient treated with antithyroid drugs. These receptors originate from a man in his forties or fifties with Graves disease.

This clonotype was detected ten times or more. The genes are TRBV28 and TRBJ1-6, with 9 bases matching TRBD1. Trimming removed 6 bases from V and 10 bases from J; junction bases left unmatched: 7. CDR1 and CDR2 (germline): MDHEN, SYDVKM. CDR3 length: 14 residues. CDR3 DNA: TGTGCCAGCAGCATGACAGGGGGGGGATCACCCCTCCACTTT. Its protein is CASSMTGGGSPLHF. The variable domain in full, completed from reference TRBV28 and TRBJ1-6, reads DVKVTQSSRYLVKRTGEKVFLECVQDMDHENMFWYRQDPGLGLRLIYFSYDVKMKEKGDIPEGYSVSREKKERFSLILESASTNQTSMYLCASSMTGGGSPLHFGNGTRLTVT.

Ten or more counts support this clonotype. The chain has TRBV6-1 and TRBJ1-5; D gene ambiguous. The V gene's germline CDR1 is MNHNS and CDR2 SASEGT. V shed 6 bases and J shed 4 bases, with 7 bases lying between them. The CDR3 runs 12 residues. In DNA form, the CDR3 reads TGTGCCAGCAGGATCCAAAATCAGCCCCAGCATTTT. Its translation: CASRIQNQPQHF.

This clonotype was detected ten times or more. CDR3 nucleotide sequence: TGTGCCAGCAGTGAAGCAAAGGGCCCCAATCAGCCCCAGCATTTT. It is translated as CASSEAKGPNQPQHF. The chain recombines TRBV2 with TRBJ1-5; D uncertain. V lost 0 bases and J 3 bases, leaving 9 bases between the germline ends. Germline CDR1 SNHLY, CDR2 FYNNEI. The CDR3 length is 15 residues.

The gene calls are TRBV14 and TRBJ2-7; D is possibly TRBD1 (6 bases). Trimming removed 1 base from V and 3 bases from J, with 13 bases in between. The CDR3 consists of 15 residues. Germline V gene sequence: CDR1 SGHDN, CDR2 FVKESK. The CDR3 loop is CASSQGWAGDYEQYF. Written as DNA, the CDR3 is TGTGCCAGCAGCCAAGGGTGGGCAGGGGACTACGAGCAGTACTTC.

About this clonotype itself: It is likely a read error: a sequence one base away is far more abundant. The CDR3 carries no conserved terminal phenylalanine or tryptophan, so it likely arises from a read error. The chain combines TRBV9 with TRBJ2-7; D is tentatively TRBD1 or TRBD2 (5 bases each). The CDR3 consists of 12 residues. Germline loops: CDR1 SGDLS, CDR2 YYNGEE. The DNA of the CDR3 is TGCGCCAGCAGGGACGGATCCTACGAGCAGTACCTC. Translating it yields CASRDGSYEQYL.

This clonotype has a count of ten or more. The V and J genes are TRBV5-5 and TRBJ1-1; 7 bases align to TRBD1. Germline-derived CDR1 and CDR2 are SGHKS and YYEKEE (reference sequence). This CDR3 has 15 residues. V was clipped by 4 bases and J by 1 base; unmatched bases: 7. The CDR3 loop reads CASSVLGTENTEAFF. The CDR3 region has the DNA TGTGCCAGCAGCGTGCTCGGGACAGAGAACACTGAAGCTTTCTTT.

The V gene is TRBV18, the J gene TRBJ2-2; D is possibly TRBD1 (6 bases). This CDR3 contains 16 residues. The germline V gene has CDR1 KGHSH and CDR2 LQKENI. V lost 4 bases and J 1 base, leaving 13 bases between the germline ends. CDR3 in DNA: TGTGCCAGCTCACGGGAATGGGGGCTGAACACCGGGGAGCTGTTTTTT. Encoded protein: CASSREWGLNTGELFF. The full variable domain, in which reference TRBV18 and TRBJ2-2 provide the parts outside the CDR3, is NAGVMQNPRHLVRRRGQEARLRCSPMKGHSHVYWYRQLPEEGLKFMVYLQKENIIDESGMPKERFSAEFPKEGPSILRIQQVVRGDSAAYFCASSREWGLNTGELFFGEGSRLTVL.

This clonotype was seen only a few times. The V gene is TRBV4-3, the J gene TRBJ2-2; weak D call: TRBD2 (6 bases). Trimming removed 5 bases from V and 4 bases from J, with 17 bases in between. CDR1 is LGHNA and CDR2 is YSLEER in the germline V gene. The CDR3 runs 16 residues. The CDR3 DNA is TGCGCCAGCAGCTCTCAGGTGGGGGGTGCCACCGGGGAGCTGTTTTTT. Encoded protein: CASSSQVGGATGELFF.

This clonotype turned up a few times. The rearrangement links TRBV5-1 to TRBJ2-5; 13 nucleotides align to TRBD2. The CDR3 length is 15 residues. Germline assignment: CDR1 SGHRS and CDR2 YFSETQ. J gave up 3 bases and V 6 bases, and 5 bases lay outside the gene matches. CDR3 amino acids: CASKKLAGGEETQYF. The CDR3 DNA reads TGCGCCAGCAAGAAACTAGCGGGGGGGGAAGAGACCCAGTACTTC.

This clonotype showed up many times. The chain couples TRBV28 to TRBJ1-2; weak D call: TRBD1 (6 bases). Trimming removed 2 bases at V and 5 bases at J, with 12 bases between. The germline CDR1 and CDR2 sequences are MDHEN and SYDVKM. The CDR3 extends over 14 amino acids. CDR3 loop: CASSLTGTRYGYTF. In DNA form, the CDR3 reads TGTGCCAGCAGTTTAACCGGGACACGGTATGGCTACACCTTC.

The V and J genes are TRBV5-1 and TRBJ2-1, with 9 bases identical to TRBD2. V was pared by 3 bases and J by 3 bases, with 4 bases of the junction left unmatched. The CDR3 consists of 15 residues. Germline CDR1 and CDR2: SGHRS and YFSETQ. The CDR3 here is CASSSTSGYYNEQFF. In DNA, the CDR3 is TGCGCCAGCAGCTCGACTAGCGGATACTACAATGAGCAGTTCTTC.

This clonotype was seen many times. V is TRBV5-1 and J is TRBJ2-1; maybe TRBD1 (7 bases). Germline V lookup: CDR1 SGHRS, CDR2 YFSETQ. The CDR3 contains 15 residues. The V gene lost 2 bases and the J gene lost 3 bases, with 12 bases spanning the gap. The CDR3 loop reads CASSFQGGGYNEQFF. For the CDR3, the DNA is TGCGCCAGCAGCTTTCAGGGGGGAGGCTACAATGAGCAGTTCTTC.